The clone carrying this TCR beta chain was observed a single time. Its cognate antigen is unknown. The data stem from a study of chemoradiotherapy in HPV16-positive cancers. Study conclusions and caveats: The functional HPV-specific definition rests on just two HPV16-positive patients.

The repertoire was sequenced with immunoSEQ multiplex PCR; TCRdb's copy has only in-frame clones and lacks some. The repertoire holds approximately 29,000 clones, with 84% as singletons. The sequencing here drew on blood, taken from a patient who underwent chemoradiotherapy. This receptor was identified in a human donor with HPV-associated anogenital cancer.

As DNA, the CDR3 is TGCGCCAGCAGGGCTACCTCAGTAGCCAAAAACATTCAGTACTTC. It specifies CASRATSVAKNIQYF. The V call is TRBV5-1, the J call TRBJ2-4; the D is unclear. V lost 5 bases to trimming and J lost 0 bases, with 12 bases between them. CDR1 and CDR2 from the germline V gene are SGHRS and YFSETQ. This CDR3 region has 15 residues.